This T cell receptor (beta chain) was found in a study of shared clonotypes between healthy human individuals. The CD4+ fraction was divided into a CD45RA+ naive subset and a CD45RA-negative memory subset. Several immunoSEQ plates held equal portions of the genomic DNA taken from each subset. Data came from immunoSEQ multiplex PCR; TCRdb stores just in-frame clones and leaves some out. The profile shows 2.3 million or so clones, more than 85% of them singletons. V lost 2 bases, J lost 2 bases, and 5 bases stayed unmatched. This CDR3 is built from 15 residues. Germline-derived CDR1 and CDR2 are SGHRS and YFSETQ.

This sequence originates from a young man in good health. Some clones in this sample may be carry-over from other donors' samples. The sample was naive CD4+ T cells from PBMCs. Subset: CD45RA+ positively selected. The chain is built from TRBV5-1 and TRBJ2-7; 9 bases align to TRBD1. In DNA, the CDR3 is TGCGCCAGCAGCTTTGGGGACAGGGTCACCTACGAGCAGTACTTC. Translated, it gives CASSFGDRVTYEQYF.